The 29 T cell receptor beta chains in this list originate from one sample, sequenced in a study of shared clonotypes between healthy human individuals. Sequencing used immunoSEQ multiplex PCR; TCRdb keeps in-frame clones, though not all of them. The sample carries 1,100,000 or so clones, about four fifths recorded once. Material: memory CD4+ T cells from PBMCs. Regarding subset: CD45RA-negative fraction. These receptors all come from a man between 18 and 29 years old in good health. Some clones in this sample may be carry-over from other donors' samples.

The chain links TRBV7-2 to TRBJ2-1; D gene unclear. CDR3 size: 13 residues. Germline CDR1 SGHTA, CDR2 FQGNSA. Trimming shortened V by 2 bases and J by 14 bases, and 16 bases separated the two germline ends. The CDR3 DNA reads TGTGCCAGCAGCTTACTAGTCCCGAGTGCGGAGTTCTTC. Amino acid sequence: CASSLLVPSAEFF.

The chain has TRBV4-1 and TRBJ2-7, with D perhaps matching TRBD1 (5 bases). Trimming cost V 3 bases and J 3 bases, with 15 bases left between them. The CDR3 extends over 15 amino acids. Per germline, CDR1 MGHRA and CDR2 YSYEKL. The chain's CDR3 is CASSHGWGRDYEQYF. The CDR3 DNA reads TGCGCCAGCAGCCACGGGTGGGGCAGGGACTACGAGCAGTACTTC.

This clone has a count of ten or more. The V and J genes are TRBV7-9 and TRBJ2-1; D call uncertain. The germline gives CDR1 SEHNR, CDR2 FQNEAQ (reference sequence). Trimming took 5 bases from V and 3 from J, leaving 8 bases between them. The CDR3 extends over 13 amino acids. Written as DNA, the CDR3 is TGTGCCAGCAGCGAAGACGGCTACAATGAGCAGTTCTTC. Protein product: CASSEDGYNEQFF.

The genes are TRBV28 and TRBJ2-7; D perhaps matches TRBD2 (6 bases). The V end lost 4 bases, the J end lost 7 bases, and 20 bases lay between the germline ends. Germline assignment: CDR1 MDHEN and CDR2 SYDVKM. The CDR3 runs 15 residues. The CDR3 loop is CASSSVAERMGEQYF. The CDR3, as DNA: TGTGCCAGCAGTTCCGTAGCGGAAAGAATGGGGGAGCAGTACTTC.

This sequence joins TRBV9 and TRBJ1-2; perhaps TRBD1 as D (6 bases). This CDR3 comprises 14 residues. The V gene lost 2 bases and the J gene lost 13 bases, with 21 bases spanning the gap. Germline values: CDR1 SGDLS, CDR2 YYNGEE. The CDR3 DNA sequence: TGTGCCAGCAGCGTCCTCCCAACAGGGCCCGGGGGCACCTTC. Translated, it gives CASSVLPTGPGGTF.

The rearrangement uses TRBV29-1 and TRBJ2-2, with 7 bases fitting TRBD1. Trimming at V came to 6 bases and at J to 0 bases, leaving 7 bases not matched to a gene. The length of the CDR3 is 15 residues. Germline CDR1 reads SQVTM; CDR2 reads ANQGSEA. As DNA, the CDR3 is TGCAGCGTGACATCCGGGACAGCGAACACCGGGGAGCTGTTTTTT. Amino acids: CSVTSGTANTGELFF.

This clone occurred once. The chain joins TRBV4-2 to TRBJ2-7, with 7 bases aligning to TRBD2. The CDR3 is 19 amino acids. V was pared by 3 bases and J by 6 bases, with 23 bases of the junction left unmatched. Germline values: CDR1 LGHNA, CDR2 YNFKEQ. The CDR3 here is CASSHPASVAPGGRAEQYF. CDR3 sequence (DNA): TGTGCCAGCAGCCACCCCGCTTCTGTAGCCCCGGGAGGCCGGGCCGAGCAGTACTTC.

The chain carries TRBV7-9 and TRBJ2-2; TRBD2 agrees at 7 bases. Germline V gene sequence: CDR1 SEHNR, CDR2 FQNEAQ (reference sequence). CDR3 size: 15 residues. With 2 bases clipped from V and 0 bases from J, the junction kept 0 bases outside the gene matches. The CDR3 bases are TGTGCCAGCAGCTTACTAGCGGCGAACACCGGGGAGCTGTTTTTT. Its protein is CASSLLAANTGELFF.

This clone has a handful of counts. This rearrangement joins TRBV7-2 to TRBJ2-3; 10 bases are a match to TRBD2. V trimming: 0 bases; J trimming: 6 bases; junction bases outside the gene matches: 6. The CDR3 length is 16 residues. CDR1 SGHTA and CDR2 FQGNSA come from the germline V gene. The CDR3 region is CASSLAAGGVRDTQYF. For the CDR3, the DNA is TGTGCCAGCAGCTTAGCAGCGGGAGGGGTACGGGATACGCAGTATTTT.

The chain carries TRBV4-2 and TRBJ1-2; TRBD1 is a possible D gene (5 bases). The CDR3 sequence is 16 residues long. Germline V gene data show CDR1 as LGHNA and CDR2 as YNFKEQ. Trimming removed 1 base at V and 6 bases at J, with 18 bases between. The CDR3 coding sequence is TGTGCCAGCAGCCAAGGGGACGGCCGCCAAAACCATGGCTACACCTTC. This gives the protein CASSQGDGRQNHGYTF.

CDR3 DNA sequence: TGTGCCAGCGGGTTCACACAAGTCGAGCAGTACTTC. It codes for CASGFTQVEQYF. The chain couples TRBV2 to TRBJ2-7; D not certain. Trimming removed 8 bases at V and 6 bases at J, with 14 bases between. The CDR3 contains 12 residues. The germline V gene encodes CDR1 SNHLY and CDR2 FYNNEI. Using reference TRBV2 and TRBJ2-7 for the parts outside the CDR3, the full variable domain is EPEVTQTPSHQVTQMGQEVILRCVPISNHLYFYWYRQILGQKVEFLVSFYNNEISEKSEIFDDQFSVERPDGSNFTLKIRSTKLEDSAMYFCASGFTQVEQYFGPGTRLTVT.

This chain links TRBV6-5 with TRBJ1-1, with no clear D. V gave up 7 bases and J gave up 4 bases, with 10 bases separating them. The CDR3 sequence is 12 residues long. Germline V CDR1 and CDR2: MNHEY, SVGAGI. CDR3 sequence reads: CASTPGGTEAFF. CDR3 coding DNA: TGTGCCAGCACTCCAGGCGGCACTGAAGCTTTCTTT.

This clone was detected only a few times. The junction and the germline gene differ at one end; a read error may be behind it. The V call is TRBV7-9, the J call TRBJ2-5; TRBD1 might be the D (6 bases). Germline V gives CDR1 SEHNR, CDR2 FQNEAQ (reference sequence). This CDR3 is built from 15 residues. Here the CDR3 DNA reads TGTGCCAGCACCTTACCTCTGGGACAACAAGAGACCCAGTACTTC. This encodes CASTLPLGQQETQYF.

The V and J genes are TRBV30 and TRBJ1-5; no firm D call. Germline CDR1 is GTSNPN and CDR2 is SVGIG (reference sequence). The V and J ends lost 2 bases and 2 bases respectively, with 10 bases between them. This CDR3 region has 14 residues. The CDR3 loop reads CAWSSGIGNQPQHF. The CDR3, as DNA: TGTGCCTGGAGTTCGGGGATCGGCAATCAGCCCCAGCATTTT.

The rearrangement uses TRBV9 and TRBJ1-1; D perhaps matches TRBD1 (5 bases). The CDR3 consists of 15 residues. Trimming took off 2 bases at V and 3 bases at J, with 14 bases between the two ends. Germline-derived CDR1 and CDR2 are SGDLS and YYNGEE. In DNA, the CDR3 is TGTGCCAGCAGCGTCGGGTGGGGCGCCTACACTGAAGCTTTCTTT. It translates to CASSVGWGAYTEAFF.

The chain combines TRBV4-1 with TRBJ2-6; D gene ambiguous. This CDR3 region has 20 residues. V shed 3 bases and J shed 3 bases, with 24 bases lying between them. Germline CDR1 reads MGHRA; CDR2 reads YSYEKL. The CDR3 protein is CASSHGTLRAASNGANVLTF. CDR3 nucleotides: TGCGCCAGCAGCCACGGAACTCTAAGGGCAGCATCCAATGGGGCCAACGTCCTGACTTTC.

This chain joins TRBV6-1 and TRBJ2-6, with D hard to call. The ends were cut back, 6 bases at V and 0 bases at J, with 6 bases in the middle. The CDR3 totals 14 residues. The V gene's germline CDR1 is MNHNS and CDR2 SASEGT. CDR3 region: CASRIFSGANVLTF. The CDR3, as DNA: TGTGCCAGCAGGATATTCTCTGGGGCCAACGTCCTGACTTTC.

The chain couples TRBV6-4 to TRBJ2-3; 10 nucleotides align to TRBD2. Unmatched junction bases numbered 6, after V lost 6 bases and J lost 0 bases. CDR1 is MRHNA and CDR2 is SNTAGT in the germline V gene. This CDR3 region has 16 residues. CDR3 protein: CASSLRTSGSTDTQYF. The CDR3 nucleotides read TGTGCCAGCAGCCTCCGGACTAGCGGAAGCACAGATACGCAGTATTTT.

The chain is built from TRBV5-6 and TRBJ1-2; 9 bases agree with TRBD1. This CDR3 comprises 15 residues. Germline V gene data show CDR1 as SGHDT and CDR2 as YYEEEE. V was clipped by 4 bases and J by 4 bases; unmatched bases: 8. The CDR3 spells CASSPRTGEIYGYTF. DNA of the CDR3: TGTGCCAGCAGCCCGAGGACAGGGGAGATCTATGGCTACACCTTC.

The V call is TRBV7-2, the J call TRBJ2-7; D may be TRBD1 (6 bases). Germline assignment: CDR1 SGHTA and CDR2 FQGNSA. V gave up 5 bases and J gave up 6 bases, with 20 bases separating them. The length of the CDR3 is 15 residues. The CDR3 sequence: CASSPWTERPLEQYF. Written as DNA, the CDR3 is TGTGCCAGCAGCCCATGGACAGAGCGTCCGCTCGAGCAGTACTTC.

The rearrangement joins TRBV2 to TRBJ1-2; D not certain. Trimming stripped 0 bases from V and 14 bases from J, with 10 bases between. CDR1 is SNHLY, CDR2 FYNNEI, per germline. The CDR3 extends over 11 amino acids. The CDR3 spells CASSEAFGPTF. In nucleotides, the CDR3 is TGTGCCAGCAGTGAAGCCTTCGGTCCTACCTTC. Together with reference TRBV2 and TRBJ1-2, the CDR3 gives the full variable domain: EPEVTQTPSHQVTQMGQEVILRCVPISNHLYFYWYRQILGQKVEFLVSFYNNEISEKSEIFDDQFSVERPDGSNFTLKIRSTKLEDSAMYFCASSEAFGPTFGSGTRLTVV.

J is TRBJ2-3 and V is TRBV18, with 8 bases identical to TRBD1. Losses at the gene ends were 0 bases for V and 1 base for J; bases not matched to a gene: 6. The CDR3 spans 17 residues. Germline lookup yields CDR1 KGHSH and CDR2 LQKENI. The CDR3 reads CASSPPRRGQGTDTQYF. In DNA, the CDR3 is TGTGCCAGCTCACCACCGCGACGGGGACAGGGCACAGATACGCAGTATTTT.

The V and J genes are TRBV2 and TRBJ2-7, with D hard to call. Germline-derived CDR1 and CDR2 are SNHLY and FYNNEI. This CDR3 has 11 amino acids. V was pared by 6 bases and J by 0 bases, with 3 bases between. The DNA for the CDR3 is TGTGCCAGCAGCAACTCCTACGAGCAGTACTTC. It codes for CASSNSYEQYF.

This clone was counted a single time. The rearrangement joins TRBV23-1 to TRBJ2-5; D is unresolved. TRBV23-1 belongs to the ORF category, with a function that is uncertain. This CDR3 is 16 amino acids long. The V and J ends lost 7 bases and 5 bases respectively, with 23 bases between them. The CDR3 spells CASTARWRDRSETQYF. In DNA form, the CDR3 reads TGCGCCAGCACCGCTAGGTGGAGAGATAGGTCGGAGACCCAGTACTTC.

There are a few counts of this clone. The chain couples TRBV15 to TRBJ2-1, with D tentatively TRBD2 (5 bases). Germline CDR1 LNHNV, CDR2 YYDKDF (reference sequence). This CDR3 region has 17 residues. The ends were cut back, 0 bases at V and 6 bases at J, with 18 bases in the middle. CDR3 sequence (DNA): TGTGCCACCAGCAGAGATCGGAGTCGTATGAGGGCCAATGAGCAGTTCTTC. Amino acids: CATSRDRSRMRANEQFF.

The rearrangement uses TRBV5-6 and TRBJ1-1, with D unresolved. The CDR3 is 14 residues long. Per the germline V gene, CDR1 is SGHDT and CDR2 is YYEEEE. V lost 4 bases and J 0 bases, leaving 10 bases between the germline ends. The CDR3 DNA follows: TGTGCCAGCAGCCTTGACCGACTGAACACTGAAGCTTTCTTT. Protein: CASSLDRLNTEAFF.

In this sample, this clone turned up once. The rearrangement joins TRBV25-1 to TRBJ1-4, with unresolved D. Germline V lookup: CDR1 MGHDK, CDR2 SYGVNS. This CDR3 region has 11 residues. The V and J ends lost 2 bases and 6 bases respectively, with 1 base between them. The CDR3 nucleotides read TGTGCCAGCAGTGAAGATGAAAAACTGTTTTTT. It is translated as CASSEDEKLFF.

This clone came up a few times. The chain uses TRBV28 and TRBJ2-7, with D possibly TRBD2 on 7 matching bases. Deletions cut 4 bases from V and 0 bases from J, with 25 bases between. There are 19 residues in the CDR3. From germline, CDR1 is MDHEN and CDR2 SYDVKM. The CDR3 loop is CASSSLWGGKRASSYEQYF. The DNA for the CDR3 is TGTGCCAGCAGTTCTCTATGGGGGGGCAAGCGGGCGAGCTCCTACGAGCAGTACTTC.

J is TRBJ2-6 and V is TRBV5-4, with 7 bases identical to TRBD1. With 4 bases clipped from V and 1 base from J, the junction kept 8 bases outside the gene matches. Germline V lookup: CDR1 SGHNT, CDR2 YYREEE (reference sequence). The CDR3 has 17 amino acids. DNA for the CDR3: TGTGCCAGCAGCCCGACGACAGGGTCGTCTGGGGCCAACGTCCTGACTTTC. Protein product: CASSPTTGSSGANVLTF.